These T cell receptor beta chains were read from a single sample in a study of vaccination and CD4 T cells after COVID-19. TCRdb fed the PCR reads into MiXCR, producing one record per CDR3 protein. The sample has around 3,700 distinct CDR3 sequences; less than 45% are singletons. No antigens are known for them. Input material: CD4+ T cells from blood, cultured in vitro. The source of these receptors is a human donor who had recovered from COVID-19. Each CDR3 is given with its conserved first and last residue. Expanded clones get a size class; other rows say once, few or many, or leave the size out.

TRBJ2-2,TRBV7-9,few,CASSLVGKQATNTGELFF
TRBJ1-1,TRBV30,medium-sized,CAWSRDGGGTEAFF
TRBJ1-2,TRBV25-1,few,CASSELWGSGYTF
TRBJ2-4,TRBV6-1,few,CASSSLTGGLSKNIQYF
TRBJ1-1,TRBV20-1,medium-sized,CSARDMNRMNTEAFF
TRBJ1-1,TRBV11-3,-,CASSHQMDTEAFF
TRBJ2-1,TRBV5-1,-,CASSGLAGGPSDEQFF
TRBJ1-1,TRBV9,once,CASSVGYRGPYTEAFF
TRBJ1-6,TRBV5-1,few,CASSATDRVHSPLHF
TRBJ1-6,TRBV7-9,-,CASSYRQSNSPLHF
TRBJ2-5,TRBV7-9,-,CASSLERIQETQYF
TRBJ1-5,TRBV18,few,CASSPTVTGANNQPQHF
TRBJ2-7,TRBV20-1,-,CSAQHGDYEQYF
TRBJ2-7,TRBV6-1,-,CASFLGGLSYEQYF
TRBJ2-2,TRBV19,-,CASSMYLGRELFF
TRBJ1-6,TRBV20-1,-,CSAREDGSYNSPLHF
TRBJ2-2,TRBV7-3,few,CASTAPPLNTGELFF
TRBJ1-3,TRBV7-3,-,CASSLDTGTGNTIYF
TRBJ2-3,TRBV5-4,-,CASSLEAPDTQYF
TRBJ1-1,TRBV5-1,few,CASSRSSGDTEAFF
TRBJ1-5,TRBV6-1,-,CASSPRRTGNQPQHF
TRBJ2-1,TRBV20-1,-,CSARAGTVSYNEQFF
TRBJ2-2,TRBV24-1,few,CATSDETGELFF
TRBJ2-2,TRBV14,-,CASSQDGGRTGELFF
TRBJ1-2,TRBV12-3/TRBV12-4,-,CASRHRDIFLYGYTF
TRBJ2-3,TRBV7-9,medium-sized,CASSPTAAVTDTQYF
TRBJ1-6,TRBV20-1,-,CSAKGQGIIDSPLHF
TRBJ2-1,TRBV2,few,CASSDLGGLGLINEQFF
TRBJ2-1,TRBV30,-,CAWSAGGISYNEQFF
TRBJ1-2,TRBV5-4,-,CASSLQANYGYTF
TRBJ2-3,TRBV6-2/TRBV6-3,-,CASSYAPLAGGSRDTQYF
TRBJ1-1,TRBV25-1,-,CASSAGGSTEAFF
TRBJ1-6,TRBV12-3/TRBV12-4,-,CASSPGTGNSPLHF
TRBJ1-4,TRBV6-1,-,CASTLRLNEKLFF
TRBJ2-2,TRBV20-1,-,CSAPTSGGAGTGELFF
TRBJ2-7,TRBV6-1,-,CASSSQTSGDAPAYAQYF
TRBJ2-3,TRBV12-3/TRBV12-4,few,CASSLGQRGSTDTQYF
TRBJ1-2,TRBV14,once,CASSHDRGRYGYTF
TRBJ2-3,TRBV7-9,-,CASSLTSGGAADTQYF
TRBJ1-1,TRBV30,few,CAGRRRNTEAFF
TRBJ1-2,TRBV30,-,CAWRGGQVDGYTF
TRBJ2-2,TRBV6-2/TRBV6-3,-,CASRPWTNTGELFF
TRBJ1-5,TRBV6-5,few,CASSYGGSNQPQHF
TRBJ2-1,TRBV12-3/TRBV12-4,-,CASSNRDTNYNEQFF
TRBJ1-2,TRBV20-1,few,CTSPQNGYTF
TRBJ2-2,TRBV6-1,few,CASSLPGQGSGELFF
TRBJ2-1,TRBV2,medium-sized,CASSPLSGGDLYNEQFF
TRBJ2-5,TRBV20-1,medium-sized,CSAMSGQDKISAQYF
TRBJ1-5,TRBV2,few,CASSRDRDQPQHF
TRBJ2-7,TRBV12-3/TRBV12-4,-,CASSLGRHEQYF
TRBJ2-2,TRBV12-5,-,CASGLKGGGELFF
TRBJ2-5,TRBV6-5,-,CASSYFSSEETQYF
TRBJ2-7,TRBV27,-,CASSLFIQGEMRYEQYF